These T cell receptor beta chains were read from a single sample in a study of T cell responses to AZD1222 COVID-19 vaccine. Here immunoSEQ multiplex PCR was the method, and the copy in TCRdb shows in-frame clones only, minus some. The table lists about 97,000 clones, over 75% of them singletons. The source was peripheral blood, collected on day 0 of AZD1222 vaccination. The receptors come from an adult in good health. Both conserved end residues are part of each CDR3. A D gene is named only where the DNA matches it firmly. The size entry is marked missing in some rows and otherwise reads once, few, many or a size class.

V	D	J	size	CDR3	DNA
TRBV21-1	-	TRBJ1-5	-	CASSRGQPQHF	TGTGCCAGCAGCCGGGGCCAGCCCCAGCATTTT
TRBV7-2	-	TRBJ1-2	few	CASSSGQTLAGYTF	TGTGCCAGCAGCTCGGGTCAGACCCTCGCCGGCTACACCTTC
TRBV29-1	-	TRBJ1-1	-	CSVESPGPRTEAFF	TGCAGCGTTGAAAGTCCAGGGCCAAGAACTGAAGCTTTCTTT
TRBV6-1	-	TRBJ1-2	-	CASSERQRGGYTF	TGTGCCAGCAGTGAACGTCAAAGGGGAGGCTACACCTTC
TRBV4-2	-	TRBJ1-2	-	CASTKLGTLNYGYTF	TGTGCCAGCACAAAATTAGGGACACTTAACTATGGCTACACCTTC
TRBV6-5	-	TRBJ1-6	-	CASSLQGENSPLHF	TGTGCCAGCAGTCTACAGGGCGAAAATTCACCCCTCCACTTT
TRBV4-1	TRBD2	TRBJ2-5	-	CASSHPGLAGANQETQYF	TGCGCCAGCAGCCACCCGGGACTAGCGGGGGCGAACCAAGAGACCCAGTACTTC
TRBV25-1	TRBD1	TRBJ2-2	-	CASSPPPGTGLTGELFF	TGTGCCAGCAGTCCCCCTCCCGGGACAGGACTCACCGGGGAGCTGTTTTTT
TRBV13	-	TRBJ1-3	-	CASSSGTINTIYF	TGTGCCAGCAGCTCCGGAACAATCAACACCATATATTTT
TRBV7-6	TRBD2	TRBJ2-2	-	CASSLGALALNTGELFF	TGTGCCAGCAGCTTAGGGGCACTAGCGCTGAACACCGGGGAGCTGTTTTTT
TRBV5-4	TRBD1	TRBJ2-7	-	CASSSETGGEQYF	TGTGCCAGCAGCTCCGAAACAGGGGGCGAGCAGTACTTC
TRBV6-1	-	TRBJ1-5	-	CASSEALRGVQPQHF	TGTGCCAGCAGTGAAGCGCTAAGGGGCGTTCAGCCCCAGCATTTT
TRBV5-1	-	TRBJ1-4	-	CASSLDRGGEKLFF	TGCGCCAGCAGCTTGGACCGCGGAGGTGAAAAACTGTTTTTT
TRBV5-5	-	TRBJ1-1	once	CASSGGTGFMNTEAFF	TGTGCCAGCAGCGGGGGGACGGGGTTTATGAACACTGAAGCTTTCTTT
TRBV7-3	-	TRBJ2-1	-	CASSLGFGDVNHNEQFF	TGTGCCAGCAGCTTAGGATTTGGGGACGTCAACCACAATGAGCAGTTCTTC
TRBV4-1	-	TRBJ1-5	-	CASSQVGAAQHF	TGCGCCAGCAGCCAAGTCGGGGCGGCCCAGCATTTT
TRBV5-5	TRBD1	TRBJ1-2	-	CASSLGQGTYGYTF	TGTGCCAGCAGCTTGGGACAGGGAACCTATGGCTACACCTTC
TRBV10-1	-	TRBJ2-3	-	CASSERVRDTQYF	TGCGCCAGCAGTGAAAGGGTCCGGGATACGCAGTATTTT
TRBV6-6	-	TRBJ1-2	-	CASSYSSGRLSYGYTF	TGTGCCAGCAGTTACTCTTCTGGACGGTTGTCCTATGGCTACACCTTC
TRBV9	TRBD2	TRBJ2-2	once	CASSPYSGPYGELFF	TGTGCCAGCAGCCCTTATAGCGGGCCATACGGGGAGCTGTTTTTT
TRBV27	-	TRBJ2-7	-	CASSYRGQSYEQYF	TGTGCCAGCAGTTATCGAGGACAGTCCTACGAGCAGTACTTC
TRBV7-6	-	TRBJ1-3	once	CASSSTHMGTAGNTIYF	TGTGCCAGCAGCTCCACCCACATGGGTACAGCTGGAAACACCATATATTTT